A single sample is the source of the 25 T cell receptor beta chains below, sequenced in a study of shared T cell receptors in the human thymus. Produced via immunoSEQ multiplex PCR; TCRdb's table is partial and in-frame only. The table shows roughly 68,000 clones, with about 95% occurring only once. The sequenced sample consisted of thymocytes. The receptors were sampled from a human donor.

This rearrangement joins TRBV27 to TRBJ2-3; tentative D call: TRBD2 (7 bases). This CDR3 comprises 16 residues. V shed 1 base and J shed 0 bases, with 11 bases lying between them. Germline values: CDR1 MNHEY, CDR2 SMNVEV (reference sequence). CDR3 residues: CASSLFAGASTDTQYF. The DNA of the CDR3 is TGTGCCAGCAGTTTATTTGCGGGGGCAAGCACAGATACGCAGTATTTT.

The chain employs TRBV9 and TRBJ1-5; D possibly corresponds to TRBD1 (6 bases). Trimming pared 3 bases from V and 3 bases from J, leaving 13 bases between. Germline V CDR1 and CDR2: SGDLS, YYNGEE. The CDR3 spans 15 residues. CDR3 in amino acids: CASSAGEVVNQPQHF. The CDR3 DNA follows: TGTGCCAGCAGCGCAGGGGAAGTTGTCAATCAGCCCCAGCATTTT.

V is TRBV11-2 and J is TRBJ2-1; D is possibly TRBD2 (7 bases). The V end lost 0 bases, the J end lost 2 bases, and 14 bases lay between the germline ends. The CDR3 runs 17 residues. Germline lookup yields CDR1 SGHAT and CDR2 FQNNGV. CDR3 sequence: CASSLDRGGEPYNEQFF. The CDR3 DNA follows: TGTGCCAGCAGCTTAGATCGAGGGGGGGAGCCCTACAATGAGCAGTTCTTC.

The chain links TRBV28 to TRBJ1-1, with D hard to call. CDR3 size: 15 residues. The germline V gene encodes CDR1 MDHEN and CDR2 SYDVKM. V was pared by 5 bases and J by 3 bases, with 16 bases between. The CDR3 nucleotides read TGTGCCAGCAGTCCGGTGGTGACGCCCGACACTGAAGCTTTCTTT. It is translated as CASSPVVTPDTEAFF. The full variable domain, its missing parts supplied by reference TRBV28 and TRBJ1-1, is DVKVTQSSRYLVKRTGEKVFLECVQDMDHENMFWYRQDPGLGLRLIYFSYDVKMKEKGDIPEGYSVSREKKERFSLILESASTNQTSMYLCASSPVVTPDTEAFFGQGTRLTVV.

This clone was recorded once. The rearrangement links TRBV7-9 to TRBJ1-2; D ambiguous. Trimming took 1 base from V and 6 from J, leaving 9 bases between them. The CDR3 extends over 13 amino acids. CDR1 is SEHNR, CDR2 FQNEAQ, per germline (reference sequence). CDR3 sequence: CASSLVGLNGYTF. The CDR3 DNA is TGTGCCAGCAGCTTAGTTGGGCTGAATGGCTACACCTTC.

The chain combines TRBV7-6 with TRBJ2-1; 16 bases agree with TRBD2. This CDR3 has 18 residues. Per germline, CDR1 SGHVS and CDR2 FNYEAQ. J lost 6 bases, V lost 1 base, and 6 bases had no gene match. The CDR3 DNA sequence: TGTGCCAGCAGCTTAGAGGGACTAGCGGGGGGGCCGAGCAATGAGCAGTTCTTC. Protein product: CASSLEGLAGGPSNEQFF.

This chain links TRBV2 with TRBJ2-7, with 10 bases identical to TRBD2. The CDR3 sequence is 16 residues long. CDR1 is SNHLY and CDR2 is FYNNEI in the germline V gene. The ends lost 6 bases at V and 3 bases at J; junction bases unmatched: 11. The CDR3 bases are TGTGCCAGCAGGCTCCCCGGGACTAGCGAGAGCTACGAGCAGTACTTC. As protein: CASRLPGTSESYEQYF.

The rearrangement uses TRBV29-1 and TRBJ1-1, with D unclear. The CDR3 extends over 15 amino acids. V was cut by 2 bases and J by 0 bases, with 13 bases left in between. Germline values: CDR1 SQVTM, CDR2 ANQGSEA. CDR3 bases: TGCAGCGTTGAAAGGTCGGAAGATATGAACACTGAAGCTTTCTTT. Protein product: CSVERSEDMNTEAFF.

This chain uses TRBV7-2 with TRBJ2-3; D not resolved. In germline, CDR1 is SGHTA, CDR2 FQGNSA. The V end lost 5 bases, the J end lost 5 bases, and 14 bases lay between the germline ends. This CDR3 comprises 14 residues. CDR3 nucleotide sequence: TGTGCCAGCAGCCCCCACCGGGCCAAAGATACGCAGTATTTT. This sequence encodes CASSPHRAKDTQYF.

This clone was seen only once. J is TRBJ2-7 and V is TRBV4-1; D remains ambiguous. This CDR3 comprises 15 residues. CDR1 and CDR2 (germline): MGHRA, YSYEKL. V lost 0 bases and J lost 0, with 9 bases in between. The CDR3 is CASSQDLTTSYEQYF. The CDR3 bases are TGCGCCAGCAGCCAAGATCTAACCACCTCCTACGAGCAGTACTTC.

The rearrangement uses TRBV7-6 and TRBJ1-1; D might be TRBD1 (6 bases). The CDR3 contains 15 residues. Trimming left V 5 bases short and J 1 base short, with 14 bases between. Germline V gives CDR1 SGHVS, CDR2 FNYEAQ. In nucleotides, the CDR3 is TGTGCCAGCAGCGAGACGGACAGACCGAACACTGAAGCTTTCTTT. Translation gives CASSETDRPNTEAFF.

The chain has TRBV5-1 and TRBJ2-7; D is possibly TRBD2 (5 bases). The V end was cut by 3 bases, the J end by 2 bases, with 15 bases between. The germline V gene has CDR1 SGHRS and CDR2 YFSETQ. This CDR3 spans 15 amino acids. The chain's CDR3 is CASSYLGSSPYEQYF. CDR3 sequence (DNA): TGCGCCAGCAGCTATCTGGGGAGCTCTCCCTACGAGCAGTACTTC.

The V gene is TRBV12-5, the J gene TRBJ2-7; possible D gene TRBD1, 6 bases. This CDR3 has 14 residues. Trimming took off 9 bases at V and 4 bases at J, with 19 bases between the two ends. Germline V gene sequence: CDR1 LGHNT, CDR2 FRNRAP. CDR3 coding DNA: TGTGCTAGCCAAATCAGGGGCCCACTTTACGAGCAGTACTTC. Its protein product is CASQIRGPLYEQYF.

The rearrangement links TRBV7-2 to TRBJ2-3, with D perhaps TRBD1 (6 bases). Germline values: CDR1 SGHTA, CDR2 FQGNSA. V was cut by 7 bases and J by 3 bases, with 20 bases left in between. The CDR3 is made up of 16 amino acids. The CDR3 spells CASNQGRAVDTDTQYF. The CDR3 DNA is TGTGCCAGCAACCAGGGGCGGGCAGTGGATACAGATACGCAGTATTTT.

The chain uses TRBV2 and TRBJ2-7; D unresolved. With 8 bases removed from V and 0 bases from J, the gap between germline ends came to 14 bases. The CDR3 extends over 14 amino acids. Germline V lookup: CDR1 SNHLY, CDR2 FYNNEI. CDR3 residues: CASCPPDRSYEQYF. DNA of the CDR3: TGTGCCAGCTGCCCACCGGACCGCTCCTACGAGCAGTACTTC.

This chain links TRBV5-1 with TRBJ2-5; D not certain. Germline CDR1 reads SGHRS; CDR2 reads YFSETQ. This CDR3 is 17 amino acids long. V lost 0 bases and J 8 bases, leaving 23 bases between the germline ends. The CDR3 reads CASSLAGPGRVTGTQYF. The CDR3 DNA reads as TGCGCCAGCAGCTTGGCCGGACCGGGCCGTGTCACTGGCACCCAGTACTTC.

The chain has TRBV7-2 and TRBJ2-4; a weak D match, TRBD2 (6 bases). CDR3 length: 17 amino acids. CDR1 SGHTA and CDR2 FQGNSA come from the germline V gene. V lost 2 bases and J lost 0, with 14 bases in between. In nucleotides, the CDR3 is TGTGCCAGCAGCTTAAAAAGCGGGCCCCTAGCCAAAAACATTCAGTACTTC. Its protein product is CASSLKSGPLAKNIQYF.

The chain combines TRBV2 with TRBJ1-5; 8 nucleotides match TRBD1. This CDR3 spans 15 amino acids. V was pared by 5 bases and J by 7 bases, with 10 bases of the junction left unmatched. CDR1 SNHLY and CDR2 FYNNEI come from the germline V gene. The CDR3 is CASSRTGRGEQPQHF. The CDR3 DNA reads TGTGCCAGCAGTCGGACAGGGAGGGGTGAACAGCCCCAGCATTTT.

This clone was observed a single time. The gene calls are TRBV7-2 and TRBJ2-3, with TRBD2 matching 8 bases. Germline trimming cut 5 bases from V and 6 bases from J; bases unmatched to any gene: 16. The CDR3 covers 17 residues. Germline CDR1 is SGHTA and CDR2 is FQGNSA. The CDR3 DNA reads TGTGCCAGCAGCCCGATCCTCTCGGGGGGGGCTTTCGATACGCAGTATTTT. It encodes CASSPILSGGAFDTQYF.

This rearrangement joins TRBV5-8 to TRBJ2-7; no clear D. The germline V gene encodes CDR1 SGHTS and CDR2 YDEGEE. With 7 bases removed from V and 7 bases from J, the gap between germline ends came to 12 bases. The CDR3 sequence is 11 residues long. The CDR3 region has the DNA TGTGCCAGCGCGTGGCTGGAGGAGCAGTACTTC. It encodes CASAWLEEQYF.

The chain combines TRBV7-4 with TRBJ2-3; D gene unclear. Germline lookup yields CDR1 SGHVT and CDR2 SQSDAQ. Trimming cost V 5 bases and J 1 base, with 7 bases left between them. The CDR3 has 13 amino acids. The DNA for the CDR3 is TGTGCCAGCAGCCCTATCCGCACAGATACGCAGTATTTT. It is translated as CASSPIRTDTQYF.

This clone was seen a single time. V and J are TRBV12-5 and TRBJ2-5; TRBD2 matches 8 bases. This CDR3 has 15 residues. CDR1 LGHNT and CDR2 FRNRAP come from the germline V gene. The J segment lost 7 bases and the V segment lost 0 bases, leaving 7 bases of the junction unmatched. The CDR3 nucleotides are TGTGCTAGTGGTTTGGTTGCGGCCAGCGGGGGGACCCAGTACTTC. Translation: CASGLVAASGGTQYF.

The chain joins TRBV4-3 to TRBJ2-4, with 9 bases that match TRBD1. Germline V CDR1 and CDR2: LGHNA, YSLEER. J gave up 0 bases and V 3 bases, and 6 bases lay outside the gene matches. The CDR3 covers 17 residues. The CDR3 coding sequence is TGCGCCAGCAGCCAGAAACAGGGGGCTTTAGCCAAAAACATTCAGTACTTC. Protein product: CASSQKQGALAKNIQYF.

The rearrangement joins TRBV4-3 to TRBJ2-7, with D possibly TRBD2 on 6 matching bases. The CDR3 is made up of 18 amino acids. V was clipped by 1 base and J by 3 bases, with 22 bases between them. Per germline, CDR1 LGHNA and CDR2 YSLEER. CDR3 amino acids: CASSQGAGTRFLHYEQYF. In nucleotides, the CDR3 is TGCGCCAGCAGCCAAGGGGCAGGGACTCGATTCCTTCACTACGAGCAGTACTTC.

The sample holds one count of this clone. This rearrangement joins TRBV7-2 to TRBJ2-1; 8 bases match TRBD2. The CDR3 is 18 residues long. Germline V gives CDR1 SGHTA, CDR2 FQGNSA. With 2 bases clipped from V and 1 base from J, the junction kept 10 bases outside the gene matches. As DNA, the CDR3 is TGTGCCAGCAGCTTATCATTACGGGGGGGCAAATCCTACAATGAGCAGTTCTTC. This gives the protein CASSLSLRGGKSYNEQFF. Full variable domain (remainder filled in from reference TRBV7-2 and TRBJ2-1): GAGVSQSPSNKVTEKGKDVELRCDPISGHTALYWYRQSLGQGLEFLIYFQGNSAPDKSGLPSDRFSAERTGGSVSTLTIQRTQQEDSAVYLCASSLSLRGGKSYNEQFFGPGTRLTVL.